A single sample gave rise to the 8 T cell receptor beta chains below, sequenced in a study of cytomegalovirus exposure and HLA in healthy donors. The primer mix had 60 Vbeta and 13 Jbeta primers. Profiled with immunoSEQ multiplex PCR; TCRdb holds only in-frame clones, not every one. Of 95,000 to 150,000 clones in the sample, around 76% were seen once. Sequencing input: PBMCs. The receptors derive from a man between 60 and 75 years old in good health and CMV-seropositive.

This rearrangement joins TRBV18 to TRBJ2-7; 10 nucleotides agree with TRBD2. V dropped 2 bases and J dropped 7; count of bases not matched to a gene: 8. Germline V gene sequence: CDR1 KGHSH, CDR2 LQKENI. The length of the CDR3 is 15 residues. The CDR3 DNA sequence: TGTGCCAGCTCACCATCTAGCGGGAGTCGGAGTGAGCAGTACTTC. Residues: CASSPSSGSRSEQYF.

The J gene is TRBJ1-1, the V gene TRBV19; 8 bases map to TRBD1. V lost 7 bases, J lost 7 bases, and 8 bases stayed unmatched. The CDR3 contains 13 residues. Germline V gives CDR1 LNHDA, CDR2 SQIVND (reference sequence). In DNA, the CDR3 is TGTGCCAGTACCGTCCCGGGACAGGTTGAAGCTTTCTTT. It codes for CASTVPGQVEAFF.

The V call is TRBV6-1, the J call TRBJ1-2; D is possibly TRBD1 (6 bases). Deletions cut 0 bases from V and 2 bases from J, with 13 bases between. The germline gives CDR1 MNHNS, CDR2 SASEGT. The CDR3 contains 16 residues. In nucleotides, the CDR3 is TGTGCCAGCAGTGAAGCGCTTTTTACAGGGAACTATGGCTACACCTTC. Residues: CASSEALFTGNYGYTF.

V and J are TRBV5-1 and TRBJ1-4, with 9 bases matching TRBD1. Losses at the gene ends were 4 bases for V and 7 bases for J; bases not matched to a gene: 11. CDR1 and CDR2 (germline): SGHRS, YFSETQ. The CDR3 totals 16 residues. The CDR3 DNA reads TGCGCCAGCAGCCCACAGGGGGCAGGGATACTTGAAAAACTGTTTTTT. This codes for CASSPQGAGILEKLFF.

This rearrangement joins TRBV14 to TRBJ1-2, with 7 bases aligning to TRBD1. CDR3 length: 16 residues. CDR1 is SGHDN and CDR2 is FVKESK in the germline V gene. V trimming: 6 bases; J trimming: 4 bases; junction bases outside the gene matches: 14. CDR3 nucleotide sequence: TGTGCCAGCAGTCAATTTCGGGACAGTCGGGGCTATGGCTACACCTTC. Residues: CASSQFRDSRGYGYTF.

The gene calls are TRBV7-9 and TRBJ2-1; D might be TRBD1 (5 bases). V was pared by 6 bases and J by 5 bases, with 26 bases between. The CDR3 loop spans 18 amino acids. Germline V gives CDR1 SEHNR, CDR2 FQNEAQ (reference sequence). CDR3 protein: CASRPPITRQGGNNEQFF. CDR3 in DNA: TGTGCCAGCAGGCCCCCGATTACCCGGCAGGGTGGGAACAATGAGCAGTTCTTC.

On this clone itself: Other DNA sequences from this sample encode an identical CDR3 as well. This chain links TRBV15 with TRBJ2-2; 8 nucleotides align to TRBD1. Germline lookup yields CDR1 LNHNV and CDR2 YYDKDF (reference sequence). The CDR3 totals 16 residues. After removal of 0 bases from V and 3 bases from J, the junction contained 3 bases not matched to a gene. The CDR3 DNA reads as TGTGCCACCAGCAGAGACAGGGGGCTTTACACCGGGGAGCTGTTTTTT. This codes for CATSRDRGLYTGELFF.

This sequence joins TRBV5-1 and TRBJ2-7; D remains ambiguous. The length of the CDR3 is 12 residues. Germline CDR1 reads SGHRS; CDR2 reads YFSETQ. V dropped 2 bases and J dropped 3 bases, with 6 bases sitting between them. Here the CDR3 reads CASSFDFYEQYF. The CDR3 coding sequence is TGCGCCAGCAGCTTTGACTTCTACGAGCAGTACTTC.